This passage covers 25 T cell receptor beta chains from one sample sequenced in a study of shared clonotypes between healthy human individuals. Sequencing used immunoSEQ multiplex PCR; TCRdb keeps in-frame clones, though not all of them. The sample consists of roughly 2 million clones, 95% of them appearing once. Input material: naive CD4+ T cells sorted from blood. The subset is: CD45RA+ positively selected. The origin of the receptors is a man younger than 35 in good health.

This chain uses TRBV5-1 with TRBJ2-1; D remains unclear. The CDR3 runs to 13 residues. Trimming cost V 0 bases and J 5 bases, with 6 bases left between them. Germline V gene sequence: CDR1 SGHRS, CDR2 YFSETQ. CDR3 sequence reads: CASSLGHDNEQFF. For the CDR3, the DNA is TGCGCCAGCAGCTTGGGACACGACAATGAGCAGTTCTTC.

CDR3 region: CASSPWLSGELFF. CDR3 sequence (DNA): TGTGCCAGCAGTCCTTGGTTGTCCGGGGAGCTGTTTTTT. The chain carries TRBV6-6 and TRBJ2-2, with D unresolved. Germline CDR1 reads MNHNY; CDR2 reads SVGAGI (reference sequence). There are 13 residues in the CDR3. V shed 5 bases and J shed 6 bases, with 10 bases lying between them.

The V call is TRBV6-1, the J call TRBJ2-7, with a tentative D call TRBD1 (5 bases). V was pared by 5 bases and J by 3 bases, with 8 bases between. Looked up from germline, CDR1 is MNHNS and CDR2 is SASEGT. The CDR3 totals 12 residues. The CDR3 coding sequence is TGTGCCAGCAGTTCGCAGGGCTACGAGCAGTACTTC. Translated: CASSSQGYEQYF.

This chain uses TRBV10-3 with TRBJ1-1; D not resolved. Per germline, CDR1 ENHRY and CDR2 SYGVKD. The V end was cut by 6 bases, the J end by 0 bases, with 14 bases between. This CDR3 contains 15 residues. In nucleotides, the CDR3 is TGTGCCATCAGGGTCAACGGGGTCCTGAACACTGAAGCTTTCTTT. It translates to CAIRVNGVLNTEAFF.

Concerning this clone itself: Other DNA sequences of this sample code for an identical CDR3. This chain connects TRBV5-1 to TRBJ2-7, with D perhaps assigned TRBD1 or TRBD2 (6 bases each). This CDR3 is built from 15 residues. Trimming stripped 0 bases from V and 3 bases from J, with 13 bases between. Germline V gives CDR1 SGHRS, CDR2 YFSETQ. The CDR3 sequence is CASSLEGGSSYEQYF. CDR3 nucleotide sequence: TGCGCCAGCAGCTTGGAAGGGGGGTCCAGCTACGAGCAGTACTTC.

Points on this clone: This CDR3 is also generated by other DNA sequences in the sample. The gene calls are TRBV19 and TRBJ1-5, with D unclear. Deletions cut 3 bases from V and 7 bases from J, with 7 bases between. Germline assignment: CDR1 LNHDA and CDR2 SQIVND (reference sequence). CDR3 length: 12 amino acids. In nucleotides, the CDR3 is TGTGCCAGTAGTATCTGGGGACAGCCCCAGCATTTT. It codes for CASSIWGQPQHF.

The chain is built from TRBV5-1 and TRBJ1-2; no clear D. Germline CDR1 SGHRS, CDR2 YFSETQ. This CDR3 is 12 amino acids long. V lost 1 base and J lost 5, with 6 bases in between. CDR3 residues: CASSLTQYGYTF. CDR3 nucleotide sequence: TGCGCCAGCAGCTTGACCCAATATGGCTACACCTTC.

The V call is TRBV4-3, the J call TRBJ2-3; 9 bases are a match to TRBD2. The V segment lost 1 base and the J segment 8 bases; nucleotides outside the gene matches: 10. Per germline, CDR1 LGHNA and CDR2 YSLEER. This CDR3 has 16 amino acids. The CDR3, as DNA: TGCGCCAGCAGCCAAGGCGGTAGCGGGAGCTCGGTTACGCAGTATTTT. Translating gives CASSQGGSGSSVTQYF.

Comments on this clone: Other DNA sequences in this sample translate to the same CDR3. This chain joins TRBV18 and TRBJ2-5, with 8 bases lining up with TRBD1. Trimming took 3 bases from V and 2 from J; bases not matched to a gene: 2. The germline V gene has CDR1 KGHSH and CDR2 LQKENI. The CDR3 runs 14 residues. The CDR3 protein is CASSPTGGQETQYF. The CDR3 coding sequence is TGTGCCAGCTCACCCACAGGGGGTCAAGAGACCCAGTACTTC.

The chain is built from TRBV15 and TRBJ1-4; the match to TRBD1 covers 12 bases. The germline V gene has CDR1 LNHNV and CDR2 YYDKDF (reference sequence). This CDR3 is 15 amino acids long. After removal of 9 bases from V and 7 bases from J, the junction contained 9 bases not matched to a gene. The CDR3 DNA reads as TGTGCCACGCGGGACAGGGGGCTGGTTGGTGAAAAACTGTTTTTT. This sequence encodes CATRDRGLVGEKLFF.

The chain employs TRBV11-2 and TRBJ2-6; D ambiguous. This CDR3 has 13 residues. The germline V gene encodes CDR1 SGHAT and CDR2 FQNNGV. The V end lost 6 bases, the J end lost 1 base, and 4 bases lay between the germline ends. The CDR3 DNA follows: TGTGCCAGCAGGTTATCTGGGGCCAACGTCCTGACTTTC. This translates into CASRLSGANVLTF.

The chain uses TRBV27 and TRBJ2-7; D might be TRBD2 (6 bases). CDR1 and CDR2 from the germline V gene are MNHEY and SMNVEV (reference sequence). V shed 3 bases and J shed 3 bases, with 12 bases lying between them. CDR3 length equals 14 residues. DNA for the CDR3: TGTGCCAGCAGTTTCGGAGGGGCTTTCTACGAGCAGTACTTC. Translated: CASSFGGAFYEQYF.

The V gene is TRBV11-3, the J gene TRBJ2-2; TRBD2 matches 11 bases. This CDR3 spans 16 amino acids. The germline V gene encodes CDR1 SGHNT and CDR2 YENEEA. The junction had 1 base not matched to a gene; V was cut back by 1 base and J by 3 bases. CDR3 DNA: TGTGCCAGCAGCTTAGTGACTAGCGGGGACACCGGGGAGCTGTTTTTT. It yields the protein CASSLVTSGDTGELFF.

CDR3 in DNA: TGTGCTACTGCAACAGGGGCGTTTAATGAAAAACTGTTTTTT. Protein: CATATGAFNEKLFF. The genes are TRBV10-3 and TRBJ1-4, with TRBD1 matching 7 bases. This CDR3 contains 14 residues. Germline assignment: CDR1 ENHRY and CDR2 SYGVKD.

A word on this clone: The same CDR3 also results from other DNA sequences found in this sample. The genes are TRBV20-1 and TRBJ2-7; no firm D call. The CDR3 runs to 11 residues. V was pared by 0 bases and J by 4 bases, with 4 bases between. Germline lookup yields CDR1 DFQATT and CDR2 SNEGSKA (reference sequence). The CDR3 loop is CSARDLYEQYF. CDR3 DNA sequence: TGCAGTGCTAGAGACCTGTACGAGCAGTACTTC.

The V gene is TRBV10-3, the J gene TRBJ2-2, with 8 bases aligning to TRBD2. The CDR3 loop spans 13 amino acids. The J segment lost 8 bases and the V segment lost 9 bases, leaving 8 bases of the junction unmatched. Germline V gives CDR1 ENHRY, CDR2 SYGVKD. The CDR3 coding sequence is TGTGCCATAGCGGGAGTCCCCCCGGGGGAGCTGTTTTTT. Its translation: CAIAGVPPGELFF.

The chain carries TRBV27 and TRBJ2-7, with 10 nucleotides matching TRBD1. The CDR3 totals 15 residues. Losses at the gene ends were 5 bases for V and 0 bases for J; bases not matched to a gene: 4. Germline CDR1 MNHEY, CDR2 SMNVEV (reference sequence). CDR3: CASSPRTGGSYEQYF. The CDR3 DNA follows: TGTGCCAGCAGTCCAAGGACAGGGGGCTCCTACGAGCAGTACTTC.

V gene TRBV9 combines with J gene TRBJ1-2; no definite D call. CDR3 length: 15 amino acids. Trimming shortened V by 0 bases and J by 4 bases, and 13 bases separated the two germline ends. The germline CDR1 and CDR2 sequences are SGDLS and YYNGEE. The CDR3 protein is CASSVGSPAGYGYTF. For the CDR3, the DNA is TGTGCCAGCAGCGTAGGGTCCCCCGCCGGCTATGGCTACACCTTC.

The chain couples TRBV5-6 to TRBJ2-3; D may be TRBD1 (6 bases). With 0 bases removed from V and 3 bases from J, the gap between germline ends came to 17 bases. This CDR3 region has 17 residues. CDR1 is SGHDT, CDR2 YYEEEE, per germline. The CDR3 sequence: CASSLARGRGITDTQYF. CDR3 nucleotides: TGTGCCAGCAGCTTGGCCCGCGGCAGGGGAATTACAGATACGCAGTATTTT.

The V gene is TRBV6-5, the J gene TRBJ2-7; tentatively, D is TRBD1 (6 bases). The CDR3 has 14 residues. Germline V gene data show CDR1 as MNHEY and CDR2 as SVGAGI. V was trimmed by 7 bases and J by 4 bases, leaving 17 bases between them. The CDR3 is CASKRTGRGYEQYF. DNA for the CDR3: TGTGCCAGCAAAAGGACCGGAAGGGGGTACGAGCAGTACTTC.

Written as DNA, the CDR3 is TGTGCCAGCAGCTTAGCCGACAGGGGGCCATATGGCTACACCTTC. As protein: CASSLADRGPYGYTF. The chain carries TRBV7-8 and TRBJ1-2, with 10 bases lining up with TRBD1. Trimming took 0 bases from V and 5 from J; bases not matched to a gene: 3. Germline V CDR1 and CDR2: SGHVS, FQNEAQ. The CDR3 runs 15 residues.

The chain carries TRBV30 and TRBJ1-5, with D perhaps matching TRBD1 (5 bases). The CDR3 is 15 amino acids. Germline V gene sequence: CDR1 GTSNPN, CDR2 SVGIG (reference sequence). Trimming stripped 2 bases from V and 0 bases from J, with 11 bases between. CDR3 DNA: TGTGCCTGGAGTCCGGACACGATTAGCAATCAGCCCCAGCATTTT. It codes for CAWSPDTISNQPQHF. The whole variable domain, remainder taken from reference TRBV30 and TRBJ1-5, is SQTIHQWPATLVQPVGSPLSLECTVEGTSNPNLYWYRQAAGRGLQLLFYSVGIGQISSEVPQNLSASRPQDRQFILSSKKLLLSDSGFYLCAWSPDTISNQPQHFGDGTRLSIL.

This sequence joins TRBV5-4 and TRBJ2-3; D gene uncertain. With 6 bases removed from V and 3 bases from J, the gap between germline ends came to 11 bases. This CDR3 contains 13 residues. From germline, CDR1 is SGHNT and CDR2 YYREEE (reference sequence). The CDR3 sequence: CASNPTGTDTQYF. The CDR3 bases are TGTGCCAGCAACCCGACCGGGACAGATACGCAGTATTTT.

The chain uses TRBV29-1 and TRBJ2-1; D tentatively fits TRBD1 or TRBD2 (5 bases each). V gave up 6 bases and J gave up 7 bases, with 19 bases separating them. The CDR3 runs 14 residues. Germline V lookup: CDR1 SQVTM, CDR2 ANQGSEA. CDR3 region: CSVRDPRNANEQFF. In DNA form, the CDR3 reads TGCAGCGTCCGGGACCCTAGGAACGCGAATGAGCAGTTCTTC.

CDR3 residues: CASSRTGQGIGETQYF. The DNA of the CDR3 is TGCGCCAGCAGCCGAACGGGACAGGGGATAGGAGAGACCCAGTACTTC. The chain combines TRBV4-3 with TRBJ2-5; 10 nucleotides agree with TRBD1. The CDR3 loop spans 16 amino acids. CDR1 LGHNA and CDR2 YSLEER come from the germline V gene. V shed 4 bases, J shed 4 bases, and the junction held 9 bases outside the gene matches.